Below, 23 T cell receptor beta chains from the same sample are listed, as sequenced in a study of blood T cell repertoires in COVID-19. Sequenced by immunoSEQ multiplex PCR; TCRdb stores in-frame clones only, minus some. This table has fewer than 95,000 clones, roughly 70% appearing once. The sample was peripheral blood. These receptors all stem from a woman of 80 years or more with acute or convalescent COVID-19.

The J gene is TRBJ1-3, the V gene TRBV5-4; D might be TRBD1 (5 bases). Germline loops: CDR1 SGHNT, CDR2 YYREEE (reference sequence). Trimming took off 4 bases at V and 2 bases at J, with 13 bases between the two ends. This CDR3 region has 15 residues. CDR3 region: CASSDPRVTGNTIYF. The CDR3 nucleotides are TGTGCCAGCAGCGACCCCAGGGTTACTGGAAACACCATATATTTT.

The chain links TRBV5-1 to TRBJ2-2; the D gene is possibly TRBD1 (6 bases). Germline CDR1 and CDR2: SGHRS and YFSETQ. The CDR3 loop spans 15 amino acids. Trimming took off 4 bases at V and 7 bases at J, with 17 bases between the two ends. The CDR3 DNA is TGCGCCAGCAGCCCCAGAAACAGGGACGGCGGGGAGCTGTTTTTT. Its translation is CASSPRNRDGGELFF.

This clone was seen only a few times. The chain uses TRBV28 and TRBJ2-7; 11 nucleotides align to TRBD1. Germline values: CDR1 MDHEN, CDR2 SYDVKM. Germline trimming cut 3 bases from V and 3 bases from J; bases unmatched to any gene: 13. The CDR3 covers 18 residues. Here the CDR3 reads CASSFVGQGALKGYEQYF. The CDR3 nucleotides are TGTGCCAGCAGTTTTGTCGGACAGGGGGCACTCAAAGGCTACGAGCAGTACTTC.

This chain links TRBV5-1 with TRBJ2-7; 11 bases are a match to TRBD1. This CDR3 is built from 13 residues. Looked up from germline, CDR1 is SGHRS and CDR2 is YFSETQ. V gave up 4 bases and J gave up 7 bases; unmatched junction bases: 4. CDR3: CASSGQGAGEQYF. Here the CDR3 DNA reads TGCGCCAGCAGCGGACAGGGGGCGGGTGAGCAGTACTTC. The entire variable domain, with the rest obtained from reference TRBV5-1 and TRBJ2-7, is as follows: KAGVTQTPRYLIKTRGQQVTLSCSPISGHRSVSWYQQTPGQGLQFLFEYFSETQRNKGNFPGRFSGRQFSNSRSEMNVSTLELGDSALYLCASSGQGAGEQYFGPGTRLTVT.

The V gene is TRBV12-3 or TRBV12-4, the J gene TRBJ2-5; D not certain. The CDR3 covers 12 residues. The V and J ends lost 6 bases and 5 bases respectively, with 10 bases between them. The CDR3 nucleotides read TGTGCCAGCAGGCGCCCTTTGGAGACCCAGTACTTC. Translating it yields CASRRPLETQYF.

The J gene is TRBJ1-3, the V gene TRBV7-2; D call uncertain. V lost 2 bases and J 4 bases, leaving 6 bases between the germline ends. CDR1 is SGHTA, CDR2 FQGNSA, per germline. This CDR3 has 13 residues. CDR3 DNA: TGTGCCAGCAGCTTAACCCAGGGAAACACCATATATTTT. It encodes CASSLTQGNTIYF.

This chain's CDR3 is CASSQESPPNEQYF. Written as DNA, the CDR3 is TGTGCCAGCAGCCAAGAGTCCCCCCCAAACGAGCAGTACTTC. The rearrangement joins TRBV4-2 to TRBJ2-7; D is unresolved. CDR1 and CDR2 from the germline V gene are LGHNA and YNFKEQ. Trimming took off 0 bases at V and 5 bases at J, with 11 bases between the two ends. The CDR3 is made up of 14 amino acids.

This clone was found a few times. The J gene is TRBJ2-6, the V gene TRBV10-1; D unresolved. CDR1 WNHNN and CDR2 SYGVQD come from the germline V gene (reference sequence). CDR3 length: 16 residues. The ends were cut back, 2 bases at V and 3 bases at J, with 11 bases in the middle. The DNA for the CDR3 is TGCGCCAGCAGTGAGCCGCAGTTTCGTGGGGCCAACGTCCTGACTTTC. This codes for CASSEPQFRGANVLTF.

The table lists this clone with a few counts. The rearrangement uses TRBV5-1 and TRBJ1-2; D unresolved. This CDR3 spans 14 amino acids. V lost 4 bases and J lost 2, with 12 bases in between. CDR1 is SGHRS and CDR2 is YFSETQ in the germline V gene. The CDR3 nucleotides read TGCGCCAGCAGCGCGGCGGAGGGAAACTATGGCTACACCTTC. This codes for CASSAAEGNYGYTF.

This clone was found many times. The chain carries TRBV5-6 and TRBJ1-6; weak D call: TRBD1 (5 bases). Germline lookup yields CDR1 SGHDT and CDR2 YYEEEE. This CDR3 comprises 17 residues. V was clipped by 3 bases and J by 0 bases, with 13 bases between them. CDR3 sequence reads: CASSSDTLSSYNSPLHF. The CDR3 region has the DNA TGTGCCAGCAGCTCGGACACGTTGAGCTCCTATAATTCACCCCTCCACTTT. Full variable domain (rest looked up from reference TRBV5-6 and TRBJ1-6): DAGVTQSPTHLIKTRGQQVTLRCSPKSGHDTVSWYQQALGQGPQFIFQYYEEEERQRGNFPDRFSGHQFPNYSSELNVNALLLGDSALYLCASSSDTLSSYNSPLHFGNGTRLTVT.

This sequence joins TRBV4-1 and TRBJ2-1, with 11 bases fitting TRBD2. Unmatched junction bases numbered 13, after V lost 2 bases and J lost 7 bases. Germline CDR1 MGHRA, CDR2 YSYEKL. CDR3 length: 18 residues. In DNA, the CDR3 is TGCGCCAGCAGCCAATCCCCCATTAGCGGGGGGGCGTTTAATGAGCAGTTCTTC. Amino acids: CASSQSPISGGAFNEQFF.

The chain carries TRBV7-9 and TRBJ2-7; 9 bases align to TRBD1. Germline CDR1 reads SEHNR; CDR2 reads FQNEAQ (reference sequence). V shed 5 bases, J shed 5 bases, and the junction held 10 bases outside the gene matches. This CDR3 has 15 residues. The CDR3 loop reads CASSPGGQGFDEQYF. In DNA, the CDR3 is TGTGCCAGCAGCCCCGGGGGACAGGGTTTTGACGAGCAGTACTTC.

The V call is TRBV19, the J call TRBJ1-5; D is undetermined. CDR3 length equals 12 residues. Germline CDR1 LNHDA, CDR2 SQIVND (reference sequence). The ends were cut back, 5 bases at V and 5 bases at J, with 7 bases in the middle. The CDR3 loop reads CASSAIDQPQHF. CDR3 coding DNA: TGTGCCAGTAGTGCGATTGATCAGCCCCAGCATTTT.

CDR3 residues: CASSSGTVASEQYF. The DNA for the CDR3 is TGTGCCAGCAGTTCCGGGACAGTGGCTTCCGAGCAGTACTTC. V usage is TRBV11-1 and J usage is TRBJ2-7, with 7 bases lining up with TRBD1. CDR3 length: 14 residues. V lost 6 bases to trimming and J lost 6 bases; unmatched junction nucleotides: 11. CDR1 SGHAT and CDR2 FQDESV come from the germline V gene (reference sequence).

CDR3 in DNA: TGTGCCAGCAGCTATGGACAGGGGATAACTGAAGCTTTCTTT. This sequence encodes CASSYGQGITEAFF. V gene TRBV6-2 or TRBV6-3 combines with J gene TRBJ1-1, with 9 bases fitting TRBD1. The length of the CDR3 is 14 residues. Germline assignment: CDR1 MNHEY and CDR2 SVGEGT. The junction had 7 bases not matched to a gene; V was cut back by 6 bases and J by 5 bases.

The CDR3 DNA reads as TGTGCCAGCAGCTTAACTCCGGCAGGCGAAAAGGCTTTCTTT. Amino acids: CASSLTPAGEKAFF. The chain has TRBV7-9 and TRBJ1-1; D unclear. Germline V gene sequence: CDR1 SEHNR, CDR2 FQNEAQ (reference sequence). The V end was cut by 2 bases, the J end by 11 bases, with 18 bases between. The CDR3 runs 14 residues.

V and J are TRBV7-3 and TRBJ1-2, with D possibly matching TRBD1 (6 bases). The CDR3 spans 13 residues. Trimming left V 0 bases short and J 8 bases short, with 10 bases between. Germline assignment: CDR1 SGHTA and CDR2 FQGTGA. The CDR3 DNA is TGTGCCAGCAGCTTAACGCAAGACAGGGGCTACACCTTC. Protein sequence: CASSLTQDRGYTF. The whole variable domain, filled in from reference TRBV7-3 and TRBJ1-2, reads GAGVSQTPSNKVTEKGKYVELRCDPISGHTALYWYRQSLGQGPEFLIYFQGTGAADDSGLPNDRFFAVRPEGSVSTLKIQRTERGDSAVYLCASSLTQDRGYTFGSGTRLTVV.

The V and J genes are TRBV18 and TRBJ2-7; TRBD1 matches at 9 bases. This CDR3 is 14 amino acids long. Trimming took 5 bases from V and 5 from J; bases not matched to a gene: 7. From germline, CDR1 is KGHSH and CDR2 LQKENI. The CDR3 spells CASSSNRGRDEQYF. The CDR3 bases are TGTGCCAGCTCATCAAACAGGGGGCGCGACGAGCAGTACTTC.

This clone is labeled medium-sized (0.01 to 0.1%). The CDR3 DNA reads as TGTGCCAGCAGTGACTCTGGGGGGGCCATAGATACGCAGTATTTT. It yields the protein CASSDSGGAIDTQYF. The chain links TRBV6-4 to TRBJ2-3; the D gene is possibly TRBD2 (7 bases). V was pared by 0 bases and J by 5 bases, with 12 bases between. CDR1 and CDR2 (germline): MRHNA, SNTAGT. This CDR3 comprises 15 residues.

V gene TRBV9 combines with J gene TRBJ2-5; no reliable D call. Looked up from germline, CDR1 is SGDLS and CDR2 is YYNGEE. The CDR3 loop spans 15 amino acids. Deletions cut 3 bases from V and 0 bases from J, with 12 bases between. CDR3 in amino acids: CASSARPSYQETQYF. CDR3 bases: TGTGCCAGCAGCGCGAGGCCGAGCTACCAAGAGACCCAGTACTTC. Looking up the rest from reference TRBV9 and TRBJ2-5 gives the full variable domain: DSGVTQTPKHLITATGQRVTLRCSPRSGDLSVYWYQQSLDQGLQFLIQYYNGEERAKGNILERFSAQQFPDLHSELNLSSLELGDSALYFCASSARPSYQETQYFGPGTRLLVL.

The chain joins TRBV18 to TRBJ2-1, with TRBD1 matching 8 bases. V lost 6 bases, J lost 7 bases, and 8 bases stayed unmatched. The CDR3 runs 14 residues. The germline V gene encodes CDR1 KGHSH and CDR2 LQKENI. The CDR3 DNA sequence: TGTGCCAGCTCGGGCTGGACAGGGAAAAATGAGCAGTTCTTC. This gives the protein CASSGWTGKNEQFF.

This clone has just a few counts. V is TRBV3-1 (or the pseudogene TRBV3-2) and J is TRBJ2-3; 12 bases align to TRBD2. V lost 1 base, J lost 5 bases, and 4 bases stayed unmatched. CDR1 and CDR2 (germline): LGHDT, YNNKEL (reference sequence). The CDR3 runs 16 residues. The CDR3 sequence: CASSQASGGGLDTQYF. CDR3 DNA sequence: TGTGCCAGCAGCCAAGCTAGCGGGGGGGGGTTAGATACGCAGTATTTT.

The CDR3 DNA reads as TGCGCCAGCAGCCAAGATATCGGGCGGGACGGGTACACCGGGGAGCTGTTTTTT. Translation: CASSQDIGRDGYTGELFF. This sequence joins TRBV4-3 and TRBJ2-2; a weak D match, TRBD2 (6 bases). The V gene lost 0 bases and the J gene lost 3 bases, with 17 bases spanning the gap. The CDR3 runs 18 residues. Germline CDR1 LGHNA, CDR2 YSLEER.